This is a list of T cell receptor beta chains from one sample in a study of cytomegalovirus exposure and HLA in healthy donors. Clones were sequenced by immunoSEQ multiplex PCR, and TCRdb holds only the in-frame ones, with some missing. Of about 140,000 clones in the sample, around 82% were seen once. Sequenced: PBMCs. The origin of the receptors is a man aged 50-60 years in good health and CMV-seronegative. Each CDR3 is given with its conserved first and last residue. D genes are given only for firm matches. The size entry is marked missing in some rows and otherwise reads once, few, many or a size class.

14 | TRBJ2-3 | TRBV6-4 | . | few | CASSDGQPTDTQYF | TGTGCCAGCAGTGACGGACAGCCCACAGATACGCAGTATTTT
16 | TRBJ2-3 | TRBV4-2 | TRBD2 | . | CASSQDVAGSTDTQYF | TGTGCCAGCAGCCAAGATGTAGCGGGGAGCACAGATACGCAGTATTTT
17 | TRBJ2-7 | TRBV2 | . | . | CASSESGGAGGFNEQYF | TGTGCCAGCAGTGAATCTGGGGGCGCCGGGGGGTTTAACGAGCAGTACTTC
15 | TRBJ2-7 | TRBV18 | TRBD2 | . | CASSSGLAGTYEQYF | TGTGCCAGCTCATCCGGACTAGCGGGGACCTACGAGCAGTACTTC
17 | TRBJ2-3 | TRBV4-1 | . | . | CASSTPAGGLRPDTQYF | TGCGCCAGCAGCACTCCTGCCGGGGGGCTCAGACCAGATACGCAGTATTTT
14 | TRBJ2-7 | TRBV5-1 | . | . | CASSFDGPSYEQYF | TGCGCCAGCAGCTTCGATGGGCCGTCCTACGAGCAGTACTTC
15 | TRBJ2-7 | TRBV15 | . | . | CATSREGGISYEQYF | TGTGCCACCAGCAGAGAGGGCGGGATCTCCTACGAGCAGTACTTC
13 | TRBJ2-5 | TRBV14 | TRBD1 | . | CASSRQGGETQYF | TGTGCCAGCAGCCGACAGGGCGGAGAGACCCAGTACTTC
13 | TRBJ1-1 | TRBV7-2 | . | . | CASSPAARGLAFF | TGTGCCAGCAGCCCCGCGGCGCGGGGTTTGGCTTTCTTT
15 | TRBJ1-3 | TRBV28 | TRBD1 | . | CASRLTGGGMATIYF | TGTGCCAGCAGACTCACAGGGGGCGGGATGGCCACCATATATTTT
14 | TRBJ1-3 | TRBV18 | . | few | CASSPRSGDNTIYF | TGTGCCAGCTCACCACGCTCAGGGGACAACACCATATATTTT
17 | TRBJ2-1 | TRBV27 | TRBD1 | . | CATARDRATFRDNEQFF | TGTGCCACCGCCCGGGACAGGGCTACCTTCAGGGACAATGAGCAGTTCTTC
14 | TRBJ2-5 | TRBV7-9 | TRBD1 | . | CASSFRDREETQYF | TGTGCCAGCAGCTTCAGGGACAGGGAAGAGACCCAGTACTTC
11 | TRBJ1-2 | TRBV7-9 | . | . | CASSLSNGYTF | TGTGCCAGCAGCCTATCGAATGGCTACACCTTC
14 | TRBJ1-4 | TRBV28 | . | once | CASSLMGGNEKLFF | TGTGCCAGCAGTTTAATGGGAGGTAATGAAAAACTGTTTTTT
14 | TRBJ1-1 | TRBV5-1 | . | . | CASGGGAGNTEAFF | TGCGCCAGCGGTGGGGGGGCGGGAAACACTGAAGCTTTCTTT
14 | TRBJ1-3 | TRBV6-1 | . | . | CAGRQDPTGNTIYF | TGTGCCGGCAGACAGGATCCTACTGGAAACACCATATATTTT
14 | TRBJ1-5 | TRBV28 | . | . | CASSQGGSNQPQHF | TGTGCCAGCAGTCAGGGTGGGAGCAATCAGCCCCAGCATTTT
14 | TRBJ1-5 | TRBV6-1 | . | . | CASSDSAGLPPQHF | TGTGCCAGCAGTGATTCAGCAGGGTTACCGCCCCAGCATTTT
15 | TRBJ1-5 | TRBV6-1 | . | . | CASSVMTGSNQPQHF | TGTGCCAGCAGTGTAATGACGGGGAGCAATCAGCCCCAGCATTTT
16 | TRBJ2-3 | TRBV9 | TRBD2 | once | CASSVEGAGGEDTQYF | TGTGCCAGCAGCGTAGAAGGAGCGGGGGGCGAAGATACGCAGTATTTT
13 | TRBJ2-3 | TRBV30 | TRBD1 | . | CAYKGASTDTQYF | TGTGCCTATAAGGGGGCGAGCACAGATACGCAGTATTTT
13 | TRBJ2-7 | TRBV30 | TRBD1 | . | CAWSLTGSREQYF | TGTGCCTGGAGTTTGACAGGGAGCCGCGAGCAGTACTTC
13 | TRBJ2-1 | TRBV5-4 | . | once | CASSRTEYNEQFF | TGTGCCAGCAGCCGGACTGAATACAATGAGCAGTTCTTC
14 | TRBJ1-1 | TRBV5-1 | . | . | CASSPSSLKTEAFF | TGCGCCAGCAGCCCTTCTTCCTTAAAAACTGAAGCTTTCTTT
15 | TRBJ1-2 | TRBV9 | TRBD1 | . | CASSEGQGAFYGYTF | TGTGCCAGCAGTGAGGGACAGGGGGCTTTCTATGGCTACACCTTC
17 | TRBJ2-7 | TRBV5-1 | TRBD1 | . | CASSSPGQGTLPYEQYF | TGCGCCAGCAGCTCCCCGGGACAGGGTACCCTACCCTACGAGCAGTACTTC
16 | TRBJ2-5 | TRBV15 | TRBD1 | . | CATSRDGDSHGETQYF | TGTGCCACCAGCAGAGATGGGGACAGTCATGGAGAGACCCAGTACTTC
16 | TRBJ1-5 | TRBV5-6 | TRBD1 | . | CASSMAGTAYDQPQHF | TGTGCCAGCAGCATGGCCGGGACAGCTTACGACCAGCCCCAGCATTTT
13 | TRBJ1-2 | TRBV28 | TRBD1 | . | CASRSGQGVGYTF | TGTGCCAGCAGGTCCGGACAGGGGGTAGGCTACACCTTC
15 | TRBJ1-1 | TRBV19 | . | . | CASSIVAGPATEAFF | TGTGCCAGTAGTATAGTTGCAGGGCCGGCCACTGAAGCTTTCTTT
13 | TRBJ1-2 | TRBV6-5 | TRBD1 | . | CASSYSRGQGYTF | TGTGCCAGCAGTTACTCCAGGGGGCAGGGCTACACCTTC
13 | TRBJ2-7 | TRBV13 | . | once | CASSSAILYEQYF | TGTGCCAGCAGCTCCGCGATACTCTACGAGCAGTACTTC
15 | TRBJ2-3 | TRBV5-1 | . | . | CASSLLGASTDTQYF | TGCGCCAGCAGCTTGCTTGGAGCTAGCACAGATACGCAGTATTTT
16 | TRBJ1-2 | TRBV7-3 | TRBD1 | . | CASSLTAQGAVYGYTF | TGTGCCAGCAGCTTAACCGCCCAGGGGGCGGTCTATGGCTACACCTTC
16 | TRBJ1-2 | TRBV5-1 | TRBD1 | . | CASSPNLDRVNHGYTF | TGCGCCAGCAGCCCCAACCTGGACAGGGTAAACCATGGCTACACCTTC
15 | TRBJ1-5 | TRBV21-1 | . | . | CASTRQKNSNQPQHF | TGTGCCAGCACCCGACAGAAGAATAGCAATCAGCCCCAGCATTTT
14 | TRBJ1-2 | TRBV19 | TRBD1 | . | CASSRTGWNDGYTF | TGTGCCAGTAGCCGGACAGGGTGGAATGATGGCTACACCTTC
15 | TRBJ1-2 | TRBV28 | . | . | CASSSPGFPGYGYTF | TGTGCCAGCAGTTCCCCGGGTTTTCCTGGCTATGGCTACACCTTC
15 | TRBJ2-3 | TRBV7-9 | . | once | CASNRGGSSGDTQYF | TGTGCCAGCAACAGGGGGGGCAGCTCGGGAGATACGCAGTATTTT
15 | TRBJ1-1 | TRBV30 | TRBD1 | . | CAWSVDNRGRTEAFF | TGTGCCTGGAGTGTAGATAACAGGGGGCGAACTGAAGCTTTCTTT
15 | TRBJ1-6 | TRBV7-2 | TRBD1 | . | CASSPGGTLNSPLHF | TGTGCCAGCAGCCCAGGGGGGACCTTAAATTCACCCCTCCACTTT
16 | TRBJ1-1 | TRBV6-5 | . | few | CASSYSVRRMNTEAFF | TGTGCCAGCAGTTACTCTGTCAGGCGAATGAACACTGAAGCTTTCTTT
17 | TRBJ1-6 | TRBV30 | TRBD1 | . | CAWSISDRGLYNSPLHF | TGTGCCTGGAGTATATCGGACAGGGGATTATATAATTCACCCCTCCACTTT
15 | TRBJ1-2 | TRBV18 | TRBD1 | . | CASSPPERGLNGYTF | TGTGCCAGCTCACCACCGGAAAGGGGGCTTAATGGCTACACCTTC
15 | TRBJ1-3 | TRBV6-5 | TRBD1 | few | CASSRGQGAGNTIYF | TGTGCCAGCAGTAGGGGACAGGGTGCCGGAAACACCATATATTTT
15 | TRBJ2-7 | TRBV7-8 | TRBD2 | . | CASSLVAGGTYEQYF | TGTGCCAGCAGCTTAGTAGCGGGAGGGACCTACGAGCAGTACTTC
14 | TRBJ1-3 | TRBV11-2 | . | few | CASSLGTSGNTIYF | TGTGCCAGCAGCTTAGGGACATCTGGAAACACCATATATTTT
14 | TRBJ1-4 | TRBV2 | TRBD1 | few | CASRTGAPGGKLFF | TGTGCCAGCAGGACAGGGGCTCCAGGTGGGAAACTGTTTTTT
18 | TRBJ1-5 | TRBV30 | TRBD1 | . | CAWGTAGRGSRLNQPQHF | TGTGCCTGGGGAACCGCGGGCAGGGGGAGTCGGTTAAATCAGCCCCAGCATTTT